A single TCR beta chain is shown here with its context. Its specificity is unknown. This entry belongs to a study of T cell responses to AZD1222 COVID-19 vaccine. About the study: Pooled together were second doses at about 4 or about 12 weeks. The study, taken as a whole, reports: The donor cohort was predominantly white British with a female majority, and clonal diversity may have been underestimated. The repertoires were collected only after the peak T cell response. Breadth and depth of Spike-specific TCRs rose after two AZD1222 doses.

Sequencing used immunoSEQ multiplex PCR; TCRdb keeps in-frame clones, though not all of them. The table records 85,000 to 90,000 clones, about nine tenths of them present only once. This CDR3 is built from 15 residues. Germline loops: CDR1 SQVTM, CDR2 ANQGSEA. Trimming stripped 1 base from V and 2 bases from J, with 14 bases between. The sequences come from peripheral blood, collected on day 0 of AZD1222 vaccination. V and J are TRBV29-1 and TRBJ1-1, with D unresolved. The clonotype originates from an adult in good health. The CDR3 DNA is TGCAGCGTTGAAGTGGTGCCAGGCGTCAACACTGAAGCTTTCTTT. Amino acid sequence: CSVEVVPGVNTEAFF. The full variable domain, with the rest looked up from reference TRBV29-1 and TRBJ1-1, is SAVISQKPSRDICQRGTSLTIQCQVDSQVTMMFWYRQQPGQSLTLIATANQGSEATYESGFVIDKFPISRPNLTFSTLTVSNMSPEDSSIYLCSVEVVPGVNTEAFFGQGTRLTVV.